A selection of T cell receptor beta chains follows, all from one sample in a study of T cell responses to AZD1222 COVID-19 vaccine. Generated by immunoSEQ multiplex PCR, the TCRdb table keeps only in-frame clones and is missing some. The sample table sets out about 140,000 clones. The specimen sequenced was peripheral blood. The receptors stem from an adult in good health. CDR3s include the opening cysteine and the closing phenylalanine or tryptophan. Fields, in order: J gene, D gene, V gene, CDR3 DNA, CDR3 protein. D genes are given only for firm matches.

TRBJ1-1 - TRBV7-2 TGTGCCAGCAGCTTTACCGCCGCCCTGAACACTGAAGCTTTCTTT CASSFTAALNTEAFF
TRBJ1-2 - TRBV6-6 TGTGCCAGCACCGGAAACCCAGGGTATGGCTACACCTTC CASTGNPGYGYTF
TRBJ2-1 - TRBV3-1/TRBV3-2 TGTGCCAGCAGCCAAGTCCGTAGCTCCTACAATGAGCAGTTCTTC CASSQVRSSYNEQFF
TRBJ2-1 - TRBV11-3 TGTGCCAGCAGCTTAGAGGGTGTTGGGGTGGCCTACAATGAGCAGTTCTTC CASSLEGVGVAYNEQFF
TRBJ2-2 - TRBV6-5 TGTGCCAGCAGTTACGGGCAGGGGAACACCGGGGAGCTGTTTTTT CASSYGQGNTGELFF
TRBJ2-7 - TRBV2 TGTGCCAGCAGACACGGTGGGGGGAGGAGCTCCTACGAGCAGTACTTC CASRHGGGRSSYEQYF
TRBJ1-5 - TRBV5-6 TGTGCCAGCAGCTTTGGCCAGTCCAATCAGCCCCAGCATTTT CASSFGQSNQPQHF
TRBJ2-5 - TRBV28 TGTGCCAGCAGTTTATTGGGCCGAGGGACCCAGTACTTC CASSLLGRGTQYF
TRBJ1-1 - TRBV5-1 TGCGCCAGCAGCTCCAAGACGAAGGGGTTGGACACTGAAGCTTTCTTT CASSSKTKGLDTEAFF
TRBJ2-7 - TRBV30 TGTGCCTGGGGAGACAGTACCTACGAGCAGTACTTC CAWGDSTYEQYF
TRBJ2-7 - TRBV4-1 TGCGCCAGCAGCCAAGTGAGGACAGCCGATTCCTACGAGCAGTACTTC CASSQVRTADSYEQYF
TRBJ2-1 - TRBV6-5 TGTGCCAGCAAGGGGAGGAGTCCTTTTCGTGAGCAGTTCTTC CASKGRSPFREQFF
TRBJ1-1 TRBD1 TRBV11-3 TGTGCCAGCAGCCAGGGGGGGGGCAGGCTAGCTTTCTTT CASSQGGGRLAFF
TRBJ1-1 TRBD1 TRBV2 TGTGCCAGCACCCGGGCGACAGGGATTGTCACTGAAGCTTTCTTT CASTRATGIVTEAFF
TRBJ1-6 - TRBV15 TGTGCCACCAGCAGACAGGATAATTCACCCCTCCACTTT CATSRQDNSPLHF
TRBJ1-5 - TRBV15 TGTGCCACCAGCTCGTGGGGACATATTAGCAATCAGCCCCAGCATTTT CATSSWGHISNQPQHF
TRBJ1-3 - TRBV5-8 TGTGCCAGCAGCTTACAGGGAACTGGAAACACCATATATTTT CASSLQGTGNTIYF
TRBJ1-5 - TRBV28 TGTGCCAGCAGTTCACCCGGCCAGGCTCACAATCAGCCCCAGCATTTT CASSSPGQAHNQPQHF
TRBJ2-3 TRBD2 TRBV9 TGTGCCAGCAGCGTAGGACTAGCGGGGTACACAGATACGCAGTATTTT CASSVGLAGYTDTQYF
TRBJ1-2 - TRBV5-1 TGCGCCAGCAGCTTGGGGGTCCAGGGGCCCAACTATGGCTACACCTTC CASSLGVQGPNYGYTF
TRBJ2-3 - TRBV27 TGTGCCAGCAGTTTATACGCCGCAGCTACTAGCACAGATACGCAGTATTTT CASSLYAAATSTDTQYF
TRBJ1-5 TRBD1 TRBV18 TGTGCCAGCTCACGGGAGACAGGGGCAAGCCAGCCCCAGCATTTT CASSRETGASQPQHF
TRBJ2-1 - TRBV28 TGTGCCAGCAGTTTACAAGGGGGAAGCTCCTACAATGAGCAGTTCTTC CASSLQGGSSYNEQFF
TRBJ2-2 TRBD1 TRBV11-2 TGTGCCAGCAGCCAGACAGGGGTTGGCGGGGAGCTGTTTTTT CASSQTGVGGELFF
TRBJ1-5 - TRBV6-5 TGTGCCAGCAGGAAAGGAGGGGGGGGTCAGCCCCAGCATTTT CASRKGGGGQPQHF
TRBJ1-1 - TRBV2 TGTGCCAGTCTCGGAACTAGAGAAGATGGACAGCCGAACACTGAAGCTTTCTTT CASLGTREDGQPNTEAFF
TRBJ1-6 - TRBV2 TGTGCCAGCAGTGACGGGGCGAGCTCCTATAATTCACCCCTCCACTTT CASSDGASSYNSPLHF
TRBJ1-2 - TRBV6-6 TGTGCCAGCAGCAAGGACAGATATGGCTACACCTTC CASSKDRYGYTF
TRBJ1-5 TRBD1 TRBV19 TGTGCCAGTAGTATCGTTTTTCTGGACAGGGGGAATCAGCCCCAGCATTTT CASSIVFLDRGNQPQHF